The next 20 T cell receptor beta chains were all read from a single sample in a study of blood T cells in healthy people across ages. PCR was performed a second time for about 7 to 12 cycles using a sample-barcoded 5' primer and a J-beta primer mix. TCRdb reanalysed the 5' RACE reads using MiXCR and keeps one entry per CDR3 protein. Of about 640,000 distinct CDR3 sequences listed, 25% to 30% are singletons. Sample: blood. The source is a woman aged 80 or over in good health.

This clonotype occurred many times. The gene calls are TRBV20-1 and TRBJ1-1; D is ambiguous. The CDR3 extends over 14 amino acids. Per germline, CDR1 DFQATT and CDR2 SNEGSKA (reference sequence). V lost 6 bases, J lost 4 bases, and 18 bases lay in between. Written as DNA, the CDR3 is TGCAGTGCGCCCCCGGACGGCTGGGGCACTGAAGCTTTCTTT. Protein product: CSAPPDGWGTEAFF.

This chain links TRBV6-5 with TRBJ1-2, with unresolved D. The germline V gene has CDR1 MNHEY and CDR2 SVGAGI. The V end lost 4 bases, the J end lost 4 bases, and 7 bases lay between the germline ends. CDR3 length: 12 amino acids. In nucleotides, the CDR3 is TGTGCCAGCAGTTCGGGGAGCTATGGCTACACCTTC. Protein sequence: CASSSGSYGYTF.

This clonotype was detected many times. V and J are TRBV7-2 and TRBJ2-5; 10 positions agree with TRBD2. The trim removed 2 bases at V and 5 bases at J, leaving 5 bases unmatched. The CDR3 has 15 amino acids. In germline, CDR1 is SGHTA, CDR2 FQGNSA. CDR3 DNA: TGTGCCAGCAGCTTAAGCGGGGGGGCCGGGGAGACCCAGTACTTC. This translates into CASSLSGGAGETQYF.

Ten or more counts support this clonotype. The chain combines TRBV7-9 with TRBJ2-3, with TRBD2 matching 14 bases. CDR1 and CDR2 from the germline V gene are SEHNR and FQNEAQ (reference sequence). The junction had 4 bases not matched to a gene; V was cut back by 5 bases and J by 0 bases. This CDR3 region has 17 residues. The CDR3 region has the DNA TGTGCCAGCAGCGTCGGGACTAGCGGGAGAAGCACAGATACGCAGTATTTT. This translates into CASSVGTSGRSTDTQYF.

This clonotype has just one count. In nucleotides, the CDR3 is TGTGCCAGCAGGGGCGCACCACCCAACTATGGCTACACCTTC. This codes for CASRGAPPNYGYTF. The V call is TRBV12-3 or TRBV12-4, the J call TRBJ1-2; D gene uncertain. V was cut by 6 bases and J by 2 bases, with 13 bases left in between. This CDR3 is built from 14 residues.

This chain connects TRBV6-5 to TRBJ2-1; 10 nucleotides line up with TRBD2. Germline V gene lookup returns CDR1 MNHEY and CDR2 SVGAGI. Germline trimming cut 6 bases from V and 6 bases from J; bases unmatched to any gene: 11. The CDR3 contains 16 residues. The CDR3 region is CASSFPSGGRLNEQFF. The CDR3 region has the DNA TGTGCCAGCAGCTTCCCTAGCGGGGGTCGCCTCAATGAGCAGTTCTTC.

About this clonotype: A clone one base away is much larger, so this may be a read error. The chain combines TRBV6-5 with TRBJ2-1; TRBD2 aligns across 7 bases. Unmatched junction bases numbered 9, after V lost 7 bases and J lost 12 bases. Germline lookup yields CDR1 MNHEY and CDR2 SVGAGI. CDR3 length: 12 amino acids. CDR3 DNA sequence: TGTGCCAGCAACCGGGGGGAAGGAGCGCAGTTCTTC. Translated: CASNRGEGAQFF.

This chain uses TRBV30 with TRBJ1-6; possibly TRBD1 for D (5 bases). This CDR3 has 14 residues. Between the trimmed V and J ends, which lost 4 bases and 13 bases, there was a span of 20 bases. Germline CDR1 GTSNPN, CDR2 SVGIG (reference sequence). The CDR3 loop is CAWNPGPGVSPLHF. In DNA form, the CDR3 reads TGTGCCTGGAACCCGGGGCCGGGGGTATCCCCCCTCCACTTT. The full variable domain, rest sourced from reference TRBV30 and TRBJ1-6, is SQTIHQWPATLVQPVGSPLSLECTVEGTSNPNLYWYRQAAGRGLQLLFYSVGIGQISSEVPQNLSASRPQDRQFILSSKKLLLSDSGFYLCAWNPGPGVSPLHFGNGTRLTVT.

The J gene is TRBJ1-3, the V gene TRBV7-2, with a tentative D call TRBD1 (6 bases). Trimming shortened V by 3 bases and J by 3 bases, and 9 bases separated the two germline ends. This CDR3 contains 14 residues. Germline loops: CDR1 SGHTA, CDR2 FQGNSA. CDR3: CASSFGGLGNTIYF. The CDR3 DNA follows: TGTGCCAGCAGCTTTGGGGGGCTTGGAAACACCATATATTTT.

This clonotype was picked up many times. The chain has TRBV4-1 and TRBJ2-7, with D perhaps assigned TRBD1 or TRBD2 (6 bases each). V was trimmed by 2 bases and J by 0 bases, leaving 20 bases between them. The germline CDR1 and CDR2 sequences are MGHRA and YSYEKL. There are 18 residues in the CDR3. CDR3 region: CASSQSPGAGSTSYEQYF. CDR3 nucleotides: TGCGCCAGCAGCCAATCTCCGGGGGCGGGGTCAACCTCCTACGAGCAGTACTTC.

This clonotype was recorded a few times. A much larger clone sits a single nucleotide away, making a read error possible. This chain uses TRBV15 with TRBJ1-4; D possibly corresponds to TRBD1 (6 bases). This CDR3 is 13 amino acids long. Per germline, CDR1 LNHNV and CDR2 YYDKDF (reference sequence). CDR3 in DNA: TGTGCCACCAGCACGGGGACAACCGAAAAACGGTTTTTT. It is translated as CATSTGTTEKRFF.

CDR3 nucleotide sequence: TGTGCCTGTGGGGGGGGGTACAATGAGCAGTTCTTC. Translated, it gives CACGGGYNEQFF. The V and J genes are TRBV3-1 and TRBJ2-1; TRBD2 matches at 7 bases. V gave up 11 bases and J gave up 4 bases; unmatched junction bases: 5. The CDR3 loop spans 12 amino acids. The germline V gene encodes CDR1 LGHDT and CDR2 YNNKEL (reference sequence).

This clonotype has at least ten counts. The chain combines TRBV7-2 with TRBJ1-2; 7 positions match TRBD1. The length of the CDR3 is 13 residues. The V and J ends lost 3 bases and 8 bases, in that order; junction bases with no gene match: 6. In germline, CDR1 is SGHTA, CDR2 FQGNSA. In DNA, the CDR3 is TGTGCCAGCAGCTTCGGACAGGCGCGAGGCTACACCTTC. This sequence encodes CASSFGQARGYTF.

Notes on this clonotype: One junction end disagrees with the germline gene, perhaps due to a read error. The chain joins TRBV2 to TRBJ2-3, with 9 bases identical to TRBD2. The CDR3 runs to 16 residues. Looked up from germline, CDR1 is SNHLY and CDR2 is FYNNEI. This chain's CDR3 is CASSNLAGFSTDTQNF. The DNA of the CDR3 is TGTGCCAGCAGTAACCTAGCGGGGTTTAGCACAGATACGCAGAATTTT.

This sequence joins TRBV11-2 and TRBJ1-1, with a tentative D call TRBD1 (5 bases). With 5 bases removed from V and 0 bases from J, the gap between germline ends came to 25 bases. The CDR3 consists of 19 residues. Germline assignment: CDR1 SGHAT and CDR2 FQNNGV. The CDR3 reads CASSPLRLSQGPMNTEAFF. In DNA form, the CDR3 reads TGTGCCAGCAGCCCACTCCGGTTGTCGCAGGGCCCCATGAACACTGAAGCTTTCTTT.

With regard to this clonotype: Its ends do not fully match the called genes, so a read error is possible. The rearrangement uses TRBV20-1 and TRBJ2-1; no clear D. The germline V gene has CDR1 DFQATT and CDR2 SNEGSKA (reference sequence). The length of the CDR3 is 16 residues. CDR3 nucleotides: TGCAGTGCTAGGGTGGCAGGATCGAGCTCCTACAATGGGCAGTTCTTC. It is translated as CSARVAGSSSYNGQFF.

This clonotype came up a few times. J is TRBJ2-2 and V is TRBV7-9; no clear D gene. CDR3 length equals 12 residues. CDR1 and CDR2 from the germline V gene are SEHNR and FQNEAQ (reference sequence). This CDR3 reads CAPGANTGELFF. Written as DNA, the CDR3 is TGTGCACCCGGCGCGAACACCGGGGAGCTGTTTTTT.

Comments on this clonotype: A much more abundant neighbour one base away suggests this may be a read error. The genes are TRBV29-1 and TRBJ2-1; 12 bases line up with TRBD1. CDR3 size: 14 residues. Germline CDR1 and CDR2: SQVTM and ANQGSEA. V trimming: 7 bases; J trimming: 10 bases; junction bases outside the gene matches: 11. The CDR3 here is CSAEVGQGAYEQFF. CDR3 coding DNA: TGCAGCGCCGAAGTGGGACAGGGGGCTTACGAGCAGTTCTTC.

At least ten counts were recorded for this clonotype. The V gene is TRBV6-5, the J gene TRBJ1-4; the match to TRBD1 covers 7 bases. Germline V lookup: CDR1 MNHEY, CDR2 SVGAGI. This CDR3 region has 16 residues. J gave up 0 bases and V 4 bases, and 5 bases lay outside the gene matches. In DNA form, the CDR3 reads TGTGCCAGCAGTTTCGGACAGGACGCAACTAATGAAAAACTGTTTTTT. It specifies CASSFGQDATNEKLFF.

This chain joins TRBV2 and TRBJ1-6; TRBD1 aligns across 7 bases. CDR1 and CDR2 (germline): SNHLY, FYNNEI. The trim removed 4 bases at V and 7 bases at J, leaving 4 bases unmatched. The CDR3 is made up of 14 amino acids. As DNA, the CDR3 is TGTGCCAGCAGTGGGACAGGCCCCAATTCACCCCTCCACTTT. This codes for CASSGTGPNSPLHF.